The entry below gives a single T cell receptor beta chain sequence along with its context. The antigen is undetermined. This CDR3 has 14 residues. Per germline, CDR1 SEHNR and CDR2 FQNEAQ (reference sequence). Trimming shortened V by 4 bases and J by 8 bases, and 14 bases separated the two germline ends. This sample is drawn from a study of T cell responses to AZD1222 COVID-19 vaccine. Study conclusions and caveats: Among AZD1222 vaccinees, only 5 to 7 were seropositive at baseline. Repertoire collection took place solely once the T cell response had peaked.

Using immunoSEQ multiplex PCR, the repertoire was profiled, and TCRdb retains in-frame clones only, with some absent. The table has about 170,000 clones, roughly 85% seen once. The chain couples TRBV7-9 to TRBJ1-4; no reliable D call. The sequencing here drew on peripheral blood, taken 28 days after the second AZD1222 dose. This receptor was obtained from an adult who received the AZD1222 COVID-19 vaccine. CDR3 amino acids: CASSSGRTGEKLFF. As DNA, the CDR3 is TGTGCCAGCAGCTCAGGACGGACCGGAGAAAAACTGTTTTTT.